The rows below give T cell receptor beta chains drawn from one sample of a study of shared T cell receptors in the human thymus. Assay: immunoSEQ multiplex PCR; the TCRdb copy retains only in-frame clones and omits some. The sample yields hundreds of thousands of clones, over 75% seen once. A further study also used this sample, focusing on human thymus T cells.

Source material: thymocytes. Source of these receptors: a girl younger than two with a congenital heart defect. The CDR3 runs from the conserved cysteine through the conserved F or W. The D gene is left open where the match is weak. For some rows the clone size is stated as once, few or many, or as a class when expanded; others skip it.

size	V	J	D	CDR3	DNA
NA	TRBV5-5	TRBJ2-2	TRBD1	CASSYPGQGKDTGELFF	TGTGCCAGCAGCTATCCGGGACAGGGAAAGGACACCGGGGAGCTGTTTTTT
NA	TRBV19	TRBJ2-7	TRBD1	CASRRSADRGLYEQYF	TGTGCCAGTAGGAGATCCGCGGACAGGGGGCTTTACGAGCAGTACTTC
NA	TRBV27	TRBJ2-5	NA	CASRIGDRPQETQYF	TGTGCCAGCAGAATAGGAGACAGGCCCCAAGAGACCCAGTACTTC
NA	TRBV15	TRBJ1-6	NA	CATSRGYLAWGNSPLHF	TGTGCCACCAGCAGGGGATATCTAGCTTGGGGTAATTCACCCCTCCACTTT
NA	TRBV4-3	TRBJ1-5	NA	CASSRRAGERQPQHF	TGCGCCAGCAGTCGAAGGGCGGGGGAGCGGCAGCCCCAGCATTTT
NA	TRBV5-1	TRBJ2-4	TRBD1	CAGHGQGVRAKNIQYF	TGCGCCGGACACGGACAGGGAGTGAGGGCCAAAAACATTCAGTACTTC
NA	TRBV27	TRBJ1-4	NA	CASSLIDSQGADNEKLFF	TGTGCCAGCAGTTTAATCGACTCACAGGGAGCCGACAATGAAAAACTGTTTTTT
NA	TRBV6-1	TRBJ1-1	NA	CASSERRGTEAFF	TGTGCCAGCAGTGAACGTAGGGGAACTGAAGCTTTCTTT
NA	TRBV5-1	TRBJ2-7	TRBD1	CASSSGQGISYEQYF	TGCGCCAGCAGCTCGGGACAGGGGATCTCCTACGAGCAGTACTTC
NA	TRBV11-2	TRBJ2-1	NA	CASSFGGFGNEQFF	TGTGCCAGCAGCTTCGGGGGTTTTGGGAATGAGCAGTTCTTC
NA	TRBV12-5	TRBJ1-2	TRBD1	CASGSDRGYGYTF	TGTGCTAGTGGGTCGGACAGGGGGTATGGCTACACCTTC
NA	TRBV10-2	TRBJ2-1	TRBD2	CASSQPPPSGDNEQFF	TGCGCCAGCAGCCAACCCCCCCCTAGCGGTGACAATGAGCAGTTCTTC
few	TRBV10-3	TRBJ2-7	NA	CAISDPGAHGDEQYF	TGTGCCATCAGTGACCCAGGGGCCCACGGGGATGAGCAGTACTTC
NA	TRBV21-1	TRBJ1-5	NA	CASSKKGADQPQHF	TGTGCCAGCAGCAAGAAGGGGGCTGATCAGCCCCAGCATTTT
NA	TRBV2	TRBJ2-1	TRBD1	CASRNRDRRNEQFF	TGTGCCAGCAGGAACCGGGACAGAAGGAATGAGCAGTTCTTC
NA	TRBV20-1	TRBJ1-1	NA	CSARDATFF	TGCAGTGCTAGAGATGCGACTTTCTTT